The clone carrying this T cell receptor (beta chain) was seen a handful of times. The antigen is undetermined. The read ends 3 residues before the CDR3 terminus; that terminus is restored from the germline J gene. This sample is part of a study of T cell clonality in common variable immunodeficiency. Broader study findings: Links between repertoire features and CVID complications were heterogeneity-limited. Compared with controls, CVID subjects had fewer shared TCRbeta clones. In common variable immunodeficiency, TCR beta chains reportedly carried fewer deletions and N-nucleotide insertions.

Sequenced by immunoSEQ multiplex PCR; TCRdb stores in-frame clones only, minus some. The sample contains roughly 42,000 clones, none occurring once; 5% to 6.5% lies in the top ten. Reduced serum IgG, IgA and/or IgM plus specific antibody deficiency defined CVID. No CVID subject was ill or on immunomodulatory drugs when sampled. The CDR3 is made up of 15 amino acids. The V segment lost 6 bases and the J segment 9 bases; nucleotides outside the gene matches: 11. CDR1 and CDR2 from the germline V gene are MNHEY and SVGEGT. Sequencing input: peripheral blood mononuclear cells. The sequence derives from a human donor with common variable immunodeficiency. The chain employs TRBV6-2 or TRBV6-3 and TRBJ1-5; 10 bases align to TRBD1. The CDR3 loop reads CASRSGQGIIWPQHF. CDR3 DNA, as far as it was read: TGTGCCAGCAGGTCGGGACAGGGGATCATCTGGCCC.